The 20 T cell receptor beta chains presented below share a single source sample, sequenced in a study of blood T cells in healthy people across ages. A second 7 to 11 cycle PCR used barcoded and J-beta primers. TCRdb reprocessed the 5' RACE reads via MiXCR and lists one record per CDR3 protein. The sample records roughly 2 million distinct CDR3 sequences, roughly 52% being singletons. The specimen was blood. All receptors come from a woman in her forties in good health.

As regards this clonotype: This may be a read error, as it is one base from a much larger clone. V is TRBV20-1 and J is TRBJ2-7; tentatively, D is TRBD2 (6 bases). V lost 6 bases and J 1 base, leaving 13 bases between the germline ends. The V gene's germline CDR1 is DFQATT and CDR2 SNEGSKA (reference sequence). This CDR3 spans 13 amino acids. The DNA of the CDR3 is TGCAGTGCCCACTTGGACTATTCCTACGAGCAGTACTTC. This encodes CSAHLDYSYEQYF.

A single count supports this clonotype. The genes are TRBV25-1 and TRBJ2-2; tentatively, D is TRBD1 or TRBD2 (5 bases each). CDR1 is MGHDK and CDR2 is SYGVNS in the germline V gene. The CDR3 is made up of 17 amino acids. Deletions cut 0 bases from V and 8 bases from J, with 19 bases between. CDR3 region: CASSEYRGDSDSGELFF. As DNA, the CDR3 is TGTGCCAGCAGTGAATATCGAGGGGATTCCGATTCGGGGGAGCTGTTTTTT.

This clonotype was seen ten or more times. The chain couples TRBV20-1 to TRBJ2-4; no reliable D call. CDR1 and CDR2 (germline): DFQATT, SNEGSKA (reference sequence). Deletions cut 3 bases from V and 3 bases from J, with 12 bases between. CDR3 size: 14 residues. In DNA form, the CDR3 reads TGCAGTGCTAGCTCTAAGGTCCACAAAAACATTCAGTACTTC. Its protein is CSASSKVHKNIQYF.

This clonotype was detected a few times. The chain couples TRBV29-1 to TRBJ2-1, with D perhaps matching TRBD1 or TRBD2 (5 bases each). Looked up from germline, CDR1 is SQVTM and CDR2 is ANQGSEA. With 0 bases removed from V and 0 bases from J, the gap between germline ends came to 12 bases. CDR3 length: 16 residues. CDR3 loop: CSVEDRDAGSYNEQFF. The CDR3 DNA follows: TGCAGCGTTGAAGATCGGGACGCGGGCTCCTACAATGAGCAGTTCTTC.

CDR3 nucleotide sequence: TGTGCCAGCAGCGGGCTTCTAGATACGCAGTATTTT. Protein: CASSGLLDTQYF. This chain links TRBV11-2 with TRBJ2-3; D remains unclear. The CDR3 runs 12 residues. Trimming removed 5 bases at V and 5 bases at J, with 8 bases between. The germline V gene has CDR1 SGHAT and CDR2 FQNNGV.

In this sample, this clonotype turned up a few times. The chain couples TRBV6-6 to TRBJ2-5; D gene unclear. The DNA end is more similar to TRBJ2-7, so the J call may be wrong. The CDR3 length is 16 residues. The germline V gene has CDR1 MNHNY and CDR2 SVGAGI (reference sequence). DNA of the CDR3: TGTGCCAGCAGTTACTTTCAGGCAGGCCCTTCGTACGAGCAGTACTTC. As protein: CASSYFQAGPSYEQYF.

In this sample, this clonotype turned up a few times. V and J are TRBV29-1 and TRBJ2-5; D not resolved. Trimming cost V 6 bases and J 10 bases, with 6 bases left between them. The germline gives CDR1 SQVTM, CDR2 ANQGSEA. The CDR3 is made up of 8 amino acids. CDR3 in DNA: TGCAGCGTAGGAAACCAGTACTTC. Protein product: CSVGNQYF.

V and J are TRBV4-2 and TRBJ2-7, with 12 bases identical to TRBD2. The CDR3 consists of 17 residues. Germline V gives CDR1 LGHNA, CDR2 YNFKEQ. Unmatched junction bases numbered 10, after V lost 0 bases and J lost 7 bases. As DNA, the CDR3 is TGTGCCAGCAGCCAAGACCCTAGCGGGGGGGCGGGGAATGAGCAGTACTTC. It yields the protein CASSQDPSGGAGNEQYF.

The chain carries TRBV6-2 or TRBV6-3 and TRBJ2-7; 10 bases are a match to TRBD1. Germline CDR1 MNHEY, CDR2 SVGEGT. This CDR3 has 15 residues. The V segment lost 3 bases and the J segment 4 bases; nucleotides outside the gene matches: 6. CDR3 nucleotide sequence: TGTGCCAGCAGTTATGAGGGGACAGGGGTATACGAGCAGTACTTC. Amino acids: CASSYEGTGVYEQYF.

This clonotype has just a few counts. This chain uses TRBV11-2 with TRBJ2-3, with a possible D match to TRBD1 (5 bases). Germline V gene sequence: CDR1 SGHAT, CDR2 FQNNGV. Trimming cost V 7 bases and J 0 bases, with 11 bases left between them. The CDR3 consists of 14 residues. The CDR3 reads CASIRTLSTDTQYF. The CDR3 DNA reads TGTGCCAGCATTAGGACACTTAGCACAGATACGCAGTATTTT.

V is TRBV12-3 or TRBV12-4 and J is TRBJ1-2; the D gene is possibly TRBD1 (5 bases). V was cut by 3 bases and J by 4 bases, with 12 bases left in between. CDR3 length equals 14 residues. CDR3: CASSLSFRVYGYTF. CDR3 coding DNA: TGTGCCAGCAGTTTGTCTTTCAGGGTCTATGGCTACACCTTC.

This clonotype was counted a few times. The genes are TRBV28 and TRBJ2-6; no clear D gene. Trimming took off 10 bases at V and 13 bases at J, with 14 bases between the two ends. The CDR3 loop spans 11 amino acids. Germline values: CDR1 MDHEN, CDR2 SYDVKM. As DNA, the CDR3 is TGTGCCACCTCCGATCTTAGGGTCCTGACTTTC. This sequence encodes CATSDLRVLTF. The full variable domain, its missing parts supplied by reference TRBV28 and TRBJ2-6, is DVKVTQSSRYLVKRTGEKVFLECVQDMDHENMFWYRQDPGLGLRLIYFSYDVKMKEKGDIPEGYSVSREKKERFSLILESASTNQTSMYLCATSDLRVLTFGAGSRLTVL.

This clonotype occurred a few times. The chain is built from TRBV15 and TRBJ1-1; TRBD1 is a possible D gene (6 bases). Trimming stripped 5 bases from V and 4 bases from J, with 14 bases between. CDR1 is LNHNV, CDR2 YYDKDF, per germline (reference sequence). The CDR3 length is 14 residues. The chain's CDR3 is CATSAYRVITEAFF. The CDR3 nucleotides are TGTGCCACCAGCGCATACAGGGTAATCACTGAAGCTTTCTTT.

J is TRBJ1-5 and V is TRBV15; no clear D gene. CDR1 is LNHNV and CDR2 is YYDKDF in the germline V gene (reference sequence). V was clipped by 3 bases and J by 1 base, with 10 bases between them. This CDR3 has 15 residues. The CDR3 nucleotides are TGTGCCACCAGCAGGGGATCGGAGAGCAATCAGCCCCAGCATTTT. Translation gives CATSRGSESNQPQHF.

The chain carries TRBV6-2 or TRBV6-3 and TRBJ2-7, with 9 bases identical to TRBD1. With the DNA end fitting TRBJ2-5 better, the J assignment may be wrong. This CDR3 is 15 amino acids long. Germline CDR1 MNHEY, CDR2 SVGEGT. The CDR3: CASSYALQGAQTQYF. CDR3 in DNA: TGTGCCAGCAGTTACGCACTACAGGGGGCACAGACCCAGTACTTC.

This clonotype has just a few counts. The chain joins TRBV2 to TRBJ2-1; 10 positions agree with TRBD1. The V gene's germline CDR1 is SNHLY and CDR2 FYNNEI. The CDR3 has 14 amino acids. The trim removed 6 bases at V and 8 bases at J, leaving 7 bases unmatched. CDR3 region: CASSETTGGYEQFF. As DNA, the CDR3 is TGTGCCAGCAGCGAAACGACAGGGGGCTATGAGCAGTTCTTC.

The chain employs TRBV20-1 and TRBJ2-3; D may be TRBD2 (6 bases). The V gene lost 3 bases and the J gene lost 8 bases, with 12 bases spanning the gap. The CDR3 loop spans 12 amino acids. Germline lookup yields CDR1 DFQATT and CDR2 SNEGSKA (reference sequence). This chain's CDR3 is CSARGLALTQYF. CDR3 sequence (DNA): TGCAGTGCTAGGGGCCTAGCGCTTACGCAGTATTTT.

V usage is TRBV6-6 and J usage is TRBJ2-1; D is possibly TRBD2 (6 bases). V lost 8 bases to trimming and J lost 4 bases, with 18 bases between them. The CDR3 is made up of 15 amino acids. CDR1 and CDR2 (germline): MNHNY, SVGAGI (reference sequence). In DNA form, the CDR3 reads TGTGCCAGCGCATACAGTTTGGGGGGTTACAATGAGCAGTTCTTC. Amino acid sequence: CASAYSLGGYNEQFF.

V usage is TRBV28 and J usage is TRBJ1-2, with D possibly being TRBD1 (5 bases). The CDR3 runs 14 residues. The V and J ends lost 5 bases and 6 bases respectively, with 16 bases between them. The germline V gene encodes CDR1 MDHEN and CDR2 SYDVKM. CDR3: CASSLEVWGNGYTF. DNA of the CDR3: TGTGCCAGCAGTCTAGAGGTGTGGGGGAATGGCTACACCTTC.

This clonotype has more than one count but fewer than ten. This chain connects TRBV7-9 to TRBJ2-6; possible D gene TRBD1, 6 bases. There are 17 residues in the CDR3. Germline lookup yields CDR1 SEHNR and CDR2 FQNEAQ (reference sequence). V gave up 3 bases and J gave up 4 bases, with 16 bases separating them. The CDR3 reads CASSFGPGAFGANVLTF. CDR3 sequence (DNA): TGTGCCAGCAGCTTTGGGCCAGGGGCGTTCGGGGCCAACGTCCTGACTTTC.